The present TCR beta chain was sequenced within a study of beta chain features in type 1 diabetes. Whole-study findings and limits: Within each of all four CD4+ subsets, Type 1 diabetes patients had TCRB CDR3s that were moderately but significantly shorter.

This clone was detected only a few times. What it binds is not known. Every isolated RNA sample was fully reverse transcribed, so sequencing captured expressed TCRB transcripts. This table comes from immunoSEQ multiplex PCR, and its TCRdb copy is limited to in-frame clones, with some not included. In the table there are a few hundred thousand clones, roughly 13% of which are singletons. V shed 3 bases, J shed 3 bases, and the junction held 4 bases outside the gene matches. Germline V lookup: CDR1 SGHDN, CDR2 FVKESK. The CDR3 totals 15 residues. The gene calls are TRBV14 and TRBJ1-1; the match to TRBD1 covers 10 bases. The sequence came from a man aged 25-45 years with type 1 diabetes. Sequencing was done on a sample of naive CD4+ T cells from blood. The DNA of the CDR3 is TGTGCCAGCAGCCAGCCGGGACAGGGGCACACTGAAGCTTTCTTT. Translating gives CASSQPGQGHTEAFF.